Sequencing of this T cell receptor beta chain was carried out in a study of blood T cell repertoires in COVID-19. Looking at the study overall: Collection of acute and convalescent COVID-19 samples took place in the United States, Italy and Spain. PBMCs, B-cell-depleted T cells, or T cells provided the cDNA or gDNA that made up the material.

Unmatched junction bases numbered 7, after V lost 2 bases and J lost 5 bases. Germline CDR1 LNHDA, CDR2 SQIVND (reference sequence). This CDR3 contains 15 residues. Per the authors' pipeline: Reference gene primer amplification gave estimated nucleated cell counts. Libraries were prepared by immunoSEQ multiplex PCR; TCRdb keeps only in-frame clonotypes and omits some of them. That table supplies the V and J calls and clone size; D and trimming were determined from the DNA. The sample shows 50,000 to 70,000 clones, about 75% of them seen only once. The gene calls are TRBV19 and TRBJ1-2; 8 nucleotides line up with TRBD1. The receptor's source is a man in his fifties with active or convalescent COVID-19. Sequenced: peripheral blood. The CDR3 sequence is CASSIQGAFGYGYTF. As DNA, the CDR3 is TGTGCCAGTAGTATACAGGGGGCCTTTGGATATGGCTACACCTTC.